These T cell receptor beta chains were read from a single sample in a study of T cell changes during pregnancy in multiple sclerosis. Data came from immunoSEQ multiplex PCR; TCRdb stores just in-frame clones and leaves some out. The sample holds roughly 32,000 clones, 89% seen once. This specimen consisted of CD8+ T cells from peripheral blood mononuclear cells, obtained in the third trimester of pregnancy. Receptor source: a female donor with multiple sclerosis, enrolled in a pregnancy study. Each CDR3 is given with its conserved first and last residue. The order of the fields is D gene, J gene, V gene, clone size, CDR3 DNA, CDR3 protein. D genes are given only for firm matches. For some rows the clone size is stated as once, few or many, or as a class when expanded; others skip it.

D: -; J: TRBJ1-2; V: TRBV2; size: -; DNA: TGTGCCAGCAGTGAAAAAGGGTCTCTCGGGATCCCCTATGGCTACACCTTC; CDR3: CASSEKGSLGIPYGYTF
D: -; J: TRBJ1-5; V: TRBV19; size: -; DNA: TGTGCCAGTAGTACCAGGTCGGATAGCAATCAGCCCCAGCATTTT; CDR3: CASSTRSDSNQPQHF
D: -; J: TRBJ2-1; V: TRBV11-2; size: -; DNA: TGTGCCAGCAGCTTATTCCAGGATGAGCAGTTCTTC; CDR3: CASSLFQDEQFF
D: TRBD1; J: TRBJ2-7; V: TRBV23-1; size: -; DNA: TGCGCCAGCAGTCACGAAAGGGACAGGCCTATGGGCGAGCAGTACTTC; CDR3: CASSHERDRPMGEQYF
D: TRBD1; J: TRBJ2-5; V: TRBV11-2; size: -; DNA: TGTGCCAGCAGCTCCGGACAGGGGTTAATTCAAGAGACCCAGTACTTC; CDR3: CASSSGQGLIQETQYF
D: TRBD2; J: TRBJ2-1; V: TRBV2; size: -; DNA: TGTGCCAGCAGAGGACTAGCGGATATCCCCAATGAGCAGTTCTTC; CDR3: CASRGLADIPNEQFF
D: -; J: TRBJ2-6; V: TRBV5-1; size: -; DNA: TGCGCCAGCGACTTCCTCGGCCCCGGGAGAGAAAGGTCTGGGGCCAACGTCCTGACTTTC; CDR3: CASDFLGPGRERSGANVLTF
D: TRBD2; J: TRBJ2-7; V: TRBV4-2; size: -; DNA: TGTGCCAGCAGCCAGCTAGCGGGGGGCGGGTACGAGCAGTACTTC; CDR3: CASSQLAGGGYEQYF
D: -; J: TRBJ2-6; V: TRBV5-1; size: -; DNA: TGCGCCAGCACCGGCGAAGGAGCTGGGGCCAACGTCCTGACTTTC; CDR3: CASTGEGAGANVLTF
D: -; J: TRBJ1-3; V: TRBV5-4; size: -; DNA: TGTGCCAGCAGCGGTGGAAGGGGCTATGGAAACACCATATATTTT; CDR3: CASSGGRGYGNTIYF
D: TRBD2; J: TRBJ2-6; V: TRBV7-2; size: -; DNA: TGTGCCAGCAGCTTTAAAGCGGGGGGTTCTGGGGCCAACGTCCTGACTTTC; CDR3: CASSFKAGGSGANVLTF
D: -; J: TRBJ2-2; V: TRBV7-9; size: -; DNA: TGTGCCAGCAGCTTTACAGGGGAGGACACCGGGGAGCTGTTTTTT; CDR3: CASSFTGEDTGELFF
D: TRBD2; J: TRBJ2-1; V: TRBV5-1; size: -; DNA: TGCGCCAGCAGCTTGCAGCGGGAGGGTCCCTACAATGAGCAGTTCTTC; CDR3: CASSLQREGPYNEQFF
D: -; J: TRBJ2-1; V: TRBV7-8; size: -; DNA: TGTGCCAGCAGCCCGCTATTCCGGACAGCCGACGGTTACAATGAGCAGTTCTTC; CDR3: CASSPLFRTADGYNEQFF
D: -; J: TRBJ2-7; V: TRBV27; size: -; DNA: TGTGCCAGCAGTTTATCGGCAGGGGCGTACGAGCAGTACTTC; CDR3: CASSLSAGAYEQYF
D: -; J: TRBJ1-5; V: TRBV19; size: -; DNA: TGTGCCAGTCGACCGGGGGGGGGCCCAGGGGAGCCCCAGCATTTT; CDR3: CASRPGGGPGEPQHF
D: -; J: TRBJ1-1; V: TRBV6-1; size: -; DNA: TGTGCCAGCAGTGAAGCGCTAGGGGGGGGGAACACTGAAGCTTTCTTT; CDR3: CASSEALGGGNTEAFF
D: TRBD2; J: TRBJ2-7; V: TRBV28; size: -; DNA: TGTGCCAGCAGTTTAGGTCTAGCGGGTTACGAGCAGTACTTC; CDR3: CASSLGLAGYEQYF
D: TRBD1; J: TRBJ2-2; V: TRBV23-1; size: few; DNA: TGCGCCAGCAGTCACCACAGGGGCACGAACACCGGGGAGCTGTTTTTT; CDR3: CASSHHRGTNTGELFF
D: -; J: TRBJ2-5; V: TRBV27; size: -; DNA: TGTGCCAGCAGTTTATCAAGGGGGTTCATAGAGACCCAGTACTTC; CDR3: CASSLSRGFIETQYF
D: TRBD1; J: TRBJ1-5; V: TRBV28; size: -; DNA: TGTGCCAGCAGATGGACAGGACCAAATCAGCCCCAGCATTTT; CDR3: CASRWTGPNQPQHF
D: TRBD1; J: TRBJ2-5; V: TRBV28; size: -; DNA: TGTGCCAGCAGTTTATTGACCGAAACCGGGACAGTTCTGCCGGAGACCCAGTACTTC; CDR3: CASSLLTETGTVLPETQYF
D: -; J: TRBJ2-7; V: TRBV27; size: -; DNA: TGTGCCAGCAGTTTCTCAACTGGCTACGAGCAGTACTTC; CDR3: CASSFSTGYEQYF
D: TRBD1; J: TRBJ1-2; V: TRBV7-6; size: -; DNA: TGTGCCAGCAGCTACGGACAGGGAGGTGGCTACACCTTC; CDR3: CASSYGQGGGYTF
D: TRBD1; J: TRBJ1-1; V: TRBV19; size: once; DNA: TGTGCCAGTAGTATAATCCGGGACAGGGTGAACACTGAAGCTTTCTTT; CDR3: CASSIIRDRVNTEAFF